These 23 T cell receptor beta chains were all obtained from the same sample, sequenced in a study of Ad26.COV2.S vaccination and SARS-CoV-2 variants. Noted treatment: about 20 received Ad26.COV2.S at low or high dose, single or two shots; about 5 received placebo; per-sample allocation not given. Specimen acquisition occurred on day 63 following the initial vaccine or placebo injection. TCRdb's copy holds only in-frame clones and misses some; the assay was immunoSEQ multiplex PCR. The sample lists some 460,000 clones; 70% to 90% were seen once. The source was peripheral blood, collected in a trial of Ad26.COV2.S vaccine versus placebo. These receptors were taken from a person between 18 and 59 years old who received the Ad26.COV2.S COVID-19 vaccine or a placebo.

This clone was observed a handful of times. This chain links TRBV21-1 with TRBJ1-1; the listed D gene, TRBD1, was not tested against the DNA. TRBV21-1 is reported as a pseudogene. CDR3 length equals 17 residues. CDR3 sequence: CASSARPRADMNTEAFF. Here the CDR3 DNA reads TGTGCCAGCAGCGCCCGACCCAGGGCCGATATGAACACTGAAGCTTTCTTT.

The gene calls are TRBV9 and TRBJ2-7; 10 bases line up with TRBD2. Per the germline V gene, CDR1 is SGDLS and CDR2 is YYNGEE. The ends lost 4 bases at V and 2 bases at J; junction bases unmatched: 6. The length of the CDR3 is 15 residues. CDR3 protein: CASSPRTSGPYEQYF. The CDR3 bases are TGTGCCAGCAGCCCCCGGACTAGCGGCCCCTACGAGCAGTACTTC. The whole variable domain, remainder taken from reference TRBV9 and TRBJ2-7, is DSGVTQTPKHLITATGQRVTLRCSPRSGDLSVYWYQQSLDQGLQFLIQYYNGEERAKGNILERFSAQQFPDLHSELNLSSLELGDSALYFCASSPRTSGPYEQYFGPGTRLTVT.

The chain is built from TRBV10-3 and TRBJ2-7, with 14 bases that match TRBD2. The CDR3 length is 14 residues. The germline CDR1 and CDR2 sequences are ENHRY and SYGVKD. The V and J ends lost 6 bases and 6 bases, in that order; junction bases with no gene match: 4. As DNA, the CDR3 is TGTGCCATCAGCGGACTAGCGGGGGGCGGCGAGCAGTACTTC. It specifies CAISGLAGGGEQYF.

This chain links TRBV2 with TRBJ1-5, with D unclear. The germline V gene encodes CDR1 SNHLY and CDR2 FYNNEI. V shed 5 bases and J shed 0 bases, with 8 bases lying between them. CDR3 length: 14 amino acids. The CDR3 here is CASSRRYSNQPQHF. The CDR3 coding sequence is TGTGCCAGCAGTAGGCGGTATAGCAATCAGCCCCAGCATTTT.

This clone was counted a single time. The chain is built from TRBV9 and TRBJ2-5, with TRBD1 matching over 9 bases. J was trimmed by 3 bases and V by 4 bases; bases with no gene match: 10. Germline CDR1 is SGDLS and CDR2 is YYNGEE. The CDR3 runs 16 residues. The CDR3 nucleotides read TGTGCCAGCAGCTCCCACCGGGACAGGGTAAAAGAGACCCAGTACTTC. This translates into CASSSHRDRVKETQYF.

The rearrangement joins TRBV5-8 to TRBJ1-1; D is uncertain. V was pared by 1 base and J by 1 base, with 5 bases between. Germline V gives CDR1 SGHTS, CDR2 YDEGEE. The length of the CDR3 is 13 residues. CDR3 nucleotide sequence: TGTGCCAGCAGCTTGACAGAGAACACTGAAGCTTTCTTT. This gives the protein CASSLTENTEAFF.

The chain links TRBV4-2 to TRBJ2-1; D is perhaps TRBD2 (5 bases). The CDR3 covers 16 residues. The germline V and J ends were trimmed by 0 bases and 6 bases, with 15 bases remaining between them. Germline CDR1 and CDR2: LGHNA and YNFKEQ. The CDR3 DNA reads as TGTGCCAGCAGCCAAGAAAGGGAGTTGGGCTTCAATGAGCAGTTCTTC. Protein product: CASSQERELGFNEQFF.

The rearrangement links TRBV7-8 to TRBJ2-2; D tentatively reads TRBD1 or TRBD2 (6 bases each). V lost 1 base, J lost 7 bases, and 13 bases lay in between. Germline values: CDR1 SGHVS, CDR2 FQNEAQ. This CDR3 region has 15 residues. CDR3 nucleotides: TGTGCCAGCAGCTTAGGGGGGGCCGTCGGCGGGGAGCTGTTTTTT. Encoded protein: CASSLGGAVGGELFF.

The CDR3 loop is CASSPTGPNTGELFF. In DNA form, the CDR3 reads TGTGCCAGCAGCCCGACTGGACCGAACACCGGGGAGCTGTTTTTT. V and J are TRBV7-8 and TRBJ2-2; no definite D call. CDR1 and CDR2 from the germline V gene are SGHVS and FQNEAQ. The CDR3 covers 15 residues. Deletions cut 5 bases from V and 0 bases from J, with 10 bases between.

This clone was picked up a small number of times. This chain joins TRBV6-2 or TRBV6-3 and TRBJ1-2; no clear D. CDR3 length equals 13 residues. The V gene lost 5 bases and the J gene lost 8 bases, with 15 bases spanning the gap. Germline loops: CDR1 MNHEY, CDR2 SVGEGT. CDR3 DNA sequence: TGTGCCAGCAGTGGTTCCCGTTCGGGGGGCTACACCTTC. Protein sequence: CASSGSRSGGYTF.

This sequence joins TRBV27 and TRBJ2-7; 7 positions match TRBD2. The CDR3 runs 17 residues. CDR1 and CDR2 (germline): MNHEY, SMNVEV (reference sequence). V dropped 0 bases and J dropped 2; count of bases not matched to a gene: 10. DNA of the CDR3: TGTGCCAGCAGTTTATCGAAGGTGGCTAGCGGCGCCTACGAGCAGTACTTC. It codes for CASSLSKVASGAYEQYF.

The chain is built from TRBV10-3 and TRBJ2-7; 8 bases are shared with TRBD2. Germline V gene data show CDR1 as ENHRY and CDR2 as SYGVKD. The J segment lost 5 bases and the V segment lost 4 bases, leaving 4 bases of the junction unmatched. The CDR3 is 13 amino acids. The CDR3 spells CAISAGGPNEQYF. The CDR3 region has the DNA TGTGCCATCAGTGCGGGGGGGCCAAACGAGCAGTACTTC.

To note about this clone: The same CDR3 is also encoded by other DNA sequences in this sample. This chain joins TRBV7-9 and TRBJ1-2, with 7 bases matching TRBD1. This CDR3 contains 13 residues. CDR1 SEHNR and CDR2 FQNEAQ come from the germline V gene (reference sequence). Trimming took 3 bases from V and 8 from J; bases not matched to a gene: 6. The CDR3 is CASSLEQGYGYTF. The DNA for the CDR3 is TGTGCCAGCAGCTTGGAACAGGGGTACGGCTACACCTTC.

Regarding this clone: Other DNA sequences in the sample encode the same CDR3. The V call is TRBV9, the J call TRBJ2-7; 10 bases are a match to TRBD1. The CDR3 contains 14 residues. The trim removed 4 bases at V and 2 bases at J, leaving 3 bases unmatched. CDR1 and CDR2 (germline): SGDLS, YYNGEE. The CDR3 protein is CASSTGTGAYEQYF. CDR3 nucleotide sequence: TGTGCCAGCAGCACCGGGACAGGGGCCTACGAGCAGTACTTC.

The chain has TRBV15 and TRBJ2-1; 14 nucleotides line up with TRBD2. The germline V gene encodes CDR1 LNHNV and CDR2 YYDKDF (reference sequence). This CDR3 is 20 amino acids long. After removal of 4 bases from V and 2 bases from J, the junction contained 13 bases not matched to a gene. DNA for the CDR3: TGTGCCACCAGCACCCAGTGGGGACTAGCGGGAGAGATAACCTACAATGAGCAGTTCTTC. This encodes CATSTQWGLAGEITYNEQFF.

The chain has TRBV4-1 and TRBJ2-7; D is possibly TRBD1 or TRBD2 (5 bases each). The CDR3 has 15 residues. Germline CDR1 is MGHRA and CDR2 is YSYEKL. V was shortened by 4 bases and J by 3 bases, with 16 bases between the two germline ends. CDR3 DNA: TGCGCCAGCAGCCGGGGCCCCGGGGAAAACTACGAGCAGTACTTC. As protein: CASSRGPGENYEQYF.

V and J are TRBV27 and TRBJ1-2, with a weak D call TRBD1 (5 bases). Deletions cut 7 bases from V and 1 base from J, with 16 bases between. CDR1 is MNHEY and CDR2 is SMNVEV in the germline V gene (reference sequence). This CDR3 region has 15 residues. CDR3 sequence reads: CASTLVSGGNYGYTF. Here the CDR3 DNA reads TGTGCCAGCACCCTAGTAAGCGGGGGTAACTATGGCTACACCTTC.

This rearrangement joins TRBV30 to TRBJ1-1; a possible D gene is TRBD1 (5 bases). Germline V gene data show CDR1 as GTSNPN and CDR2 as SVGIG (reference sequence). The V end lost 3 bases, the J end lost 6 bases, and 11 bases lay between the germline ends. This CDR3 contains 12 residues. CDR3 in amino acids: CAWSVMGAEAFF. The CDR3 DNA reads as TGTGCCTGGAGCGTTATGGGGGCTGAAGCTTTCTTT.

The chain links TRBV24-1 to TRBJ1-5; D possibly corresponds to TRBD1 (5 bases). Trimming took off 10 bases at V and 4 bases at J, with 10 bases between the two ends. There are 12 residues in the CDR3. CDR1 and CDR2 (germline): KGHDR, SFDVKD. CDR3 amino acids: CATQGANQPQHF. As DNA, the CDR3 is TGTGCCACTCAGGGCGCGAATCAGCCCCAGCATTTT.

The V call is TRBV5-1, the J call TRBJ2-5; 10 nucleotides align to TRBD1. Per the germline V gene, CDR1 is SGHRS and CDR2 is YFSETQ. The J segment lost 4 bases and the V segment lost 4 bases, leaving 10 bases of the junction unmatched. The length of the CDR3 is 16 residues. This CDR3 is CASSDRTGGGLETQYF. CDR3 in DNA: TGCGCCAGCAGCGACCGGACAGGGGGAGGGTTAGAGACCCAGTACTTC.

This sequence joins TRBV4-1 and TRBJ1-1; D possibly corresponds to TRBD1 (5 bases). The CDR3 totals 14 residues. V was cut by 4 bases and J by 3 bases, with 12 bases left in between. The germline V gene encodes CDR1 MGHRA and CDR2 YSYEKL. Here the CDR3 DNA reads TGCGCCAGCAGCCCCCGCCAGGGAGACACTGAAGCTTTCTTT. Its protein is CASSPRQGDTEAFF.

The V and J genes are TRBV11-2 and TRBJ2-2; D not certain. The CDR3 extends over 16 amino acids. Per germline, CDR1 SGHAT and CDR2 FQNNGV. V lost 1 base to trimming and J lost 4 bases, with 13 bases between them. CDR3 bases: TGTGCCAGCAGCTTAGGTCAGAATACTTTCACCGGGGAGCTGTTTTTT. This gives the protein CASSLGQNTFTGELFF.

The V gene is TRBV10-3, the J gene TRBJ1-2; tentative D call: TRBD1 (6 bases). V lost 5 bases to trimming and J lost 4 bases, with 17 bases between them. There are 15 residues in the CDR3. Germline CDR1 and CDR2: ENHRY and SYGVKD. CDR3 nucleotides: TGTGCCATCAGTCGATCGGGGGGCACCGGCTATGGCTACACCTTC. Its protein product is CAISRSGGTGYGYTF.